Presented here are 32 T cell receptor beta chains from one specimen sequenced in a study of T cell changes during pregnancy in multiple sclerosis. TCRdb's copy holds only in-frame clones and misses some; the assay was immunoSEQ multiplex PCR. This table holds 29,000 or so clones, nearly 90% found once. The sample here was CD8+ T cells from peripheral blood mononuclear cells, taken in the second trimester of pregnancy. Every receptor here comes from a female donor with multiple sclerosis, enrolled in a pregnancy study.

V gene TRBV2 combines with J gene TRBJ1-2; 7 positions match TRBD1. The junction had 8 bases not matched to a gene; V was cut back by 3 bases and J by 4 bases. Germline assignment: CDR1 SNHLY and CDR2 FYNNEI. The CDR3 runs to 15 residues. CDR3 sequence reads: CASSESGQLFYGYTF. In DNA, the CDR3 is TGTGCCAGCAGTGAGTCGGGACAGCTCTTCTATGGCTACACCTTC.

The chain links TRBV6-6 to TRBJ2-5; D call uncertain. This CDR3 is 13 amino acids long. V lost 5 bases and J lost 4, with 11 bases in between. Germline lookup yields CDR1 MNHNY and CDR2 SVGAGI (reference sequence). This CDR3 is CASSLFLGETQYF. The CDR3 DNA follows: TGTGCCAGCAGTCTTTTCCTCGGAGAGACCCAGTACTTC.

The rearrangement uses TRBV4-3 and TRBJ2-7; D gene uncertain. The germline CDR1 and CDR2 sequences are LGHNA and YSLEER. Trimming took off 0 bases at V and 3 bases at J, with 6 bases between the two ends. The CDR3 extends over 13 amino acids. The CDR3 loop reads CASSQESGYEQYF. The CDR3 nucleotides read TGCGCCAGCAGCCAAGAATCCGGCTACGAGCAGTACTTC.

This rearrangement joins TRBV28 to TRBJ1-6; D may be TRBD1 (6 bases). Per germline, CDR1 MDHEN and CDR2 SYDVKM. The length of the CDR3 is 13 residues. V lost 10 bases and J 5 bases, leaving 12 bases between the germline ends. The DNA for the CDR3 is TGTGCCATCTCGACAGGAGATAATTCACCCCTCCACTTT. Translation gives CAISTGDNSPLHF.

This clone has more than one count but fewer than ten. The chain employs TRBV7-9 and TRBJ1-2, with D possibly TRBD1 on 6 matching bases. The CDR3 loop spans 12 amino acids. Germline values: CDR1 SEHNR, CDR2 FQNEAQ (reference sequence). V was shortened by 6 bases and J by 7 bases, with 12 bases between the two germline ends. The CDR3 region is CASRPQGTGYTF. CDR3 nucleotides: TGTGCCAGCAGGCCACAGGGTACTGGCTACACCTTC.

The chain is built from TRBV10-3 and TRBJ2-3, with a weak D call TRBD2 (6 bases). The CDR3 loop spans 13 amino acids. Trimming removed 4 bases from V and 8 bases from J, with 13 bases in between. The germline V gene has CDR1 ENHRY and CDR2 SYGVKD. CDR3 sequence: CAISVPDYPTQYF. CDR3 in DNA: TGTGCCATCAGTGTCCCGGACTACCCTACGCAGTATTTT.

The J gene is TRBJ2-7, the V gene TRBV18; the match to TRBD1 covers 7 bases. V lost 4 bases and J lost 3; bases outside the gene matches: 6. Germline V gene sequence: CDR1 KGHSH, CDR2 LQKENI. This CDR3 has 14 residues. In DNA, the CDR3 is TGTGCCAGCTCACAACCGGGACAGAGCTACGAGCAGTACTTC. It translates to CASSQPGQSYEQYF.

This chain joins TRBV19 and TRBJ2-1; 11 bases are shared with TRBD2. The junction had 4 bases not matched to a gene; V was cut back by 3 bases and J by 6 bases. Germline assignment: CDR1 LNHDA and CDR2 SQIVND (reference sequence). The CDR3 is 15 amino acids. The CDR3, as DNA: TGTGCCAGTAGTATTGGTCTAGCGGGAGGCAATGAGCAGTTCTTC. Its protein product is CASSIGLAGGNEQFF.

This clone was seen a handful of times. The chain couples TRBV7-9 to TRBJ1-1, with D unclear. V was pared by 5 bases and J by 1 base, with 20 bases between. This CDR3 contains 17 residues. Germline CDR1 reads SEHNR; CDR2 reads FQNEAQ (reference sequence). CDR3 region: CASSLPQRGGRNTEAFF. For the CDR3, the DNA is TGTGCCAGCAGCCTACCTCAGCGGGGTGGGAGGAACACTGAAGCTTTCTTT.

About this clone itself: With only one base between it and a far larger clone, this is likely a read error. This chain uses TRBV9 with TRBJ1-6; TRBD1 aligns across 9 bases. V lost 5 bases to trimming and J lost 6 bases; unmatched junction nucleotides: 3. The CDR3 is made up of 14 amino acids. Germline V gene data show CDR1 as SGDLS and CDR2 as YYNGEE. The CDR3 DNA reads TGTGCCAGCAGTGAGGACAGGGGTAATTCACCCCTCCACTTT. Residues: CASSEDRGNSPLHF.

The V and J genes are TRBV6-4 and TRBJ2-1, with TRBD2 identical over 8 bases. Germline assignment: CDR1 MRHNA and CDR2 SNTAGT. This CDR3 comprises 14 residues. Germline trimming cut 5 bases from V and 5 bases from J; bases unmatched to any gene: 5. The CDR3 sequence: CASSTREGHNEQFF. CDR3 DNA sequence: TGTGCCAGCAGTACCCGGGAGGGCCACAATGAGCAGTTCTTC.

The rearrangement joins TRBV10-3 to TRBJ1-5; D gene unclear. CDR3 length equals 14 residues. Germline CDR1 and CDR2: ENHRY and SYGVKD. V lost 3 bases and J 11 bases, leaving 17 bases between the germline ends. CDR3 residues: CAISDQTGMGAQHF. CDR3 DNA: TGTGCCATCAGTGACCAGACCGGGATGGGAGCCCAGCATTTT.

The chain employs TRBV29-1 and TRBJ2-2, with no clear D. The CDR3 length is 12 residues. V lost 7 bases and J 5 bases, leaving 11 bases between the germline ends. Per the germline V gene, CDR1 is SQVTM and CDR2 is ANQGSEA. The CDR3 nucleotides are TGCAGCGGCCTACTCGGGACCGGGGAGCTGTTTTTT. This sequence encodes CSGLLGTGELFF.

By proportion, this clone is medium-sized (0.01 to 0.1%). The rearrangement uses TRBV5-1 and TRBJ2-3; a possible D gene is TRBD2 (6 bases). The CDR3 runs to 14 residues. The germline V gene has CDR1 SGHRS and CDR2 YFSETQ. V lost 4 bases and J lost 4, with 13 bases in between. The CDR3 DNA sequence: TGCGCCAGCAGCCGACACAGGAGGGCAGATACGCAGTATTTT. Encoded protein: CASSRHRRADTQYF.

The CDR3 coding sequence is TGTGCCAGCAGTTTAGTGGGACAGGCAGTCCCTAATGAAAAACTGTTTTTT. This gives the protein CASSLVGQAVPNEKLFF. The chain uses TRBV27 and TRBJ1-4; 8 positions agree with TRBD1. With V trimmed by 2 bases and J by 3 bases, 8 bases remained unmatched. CDR3 size: 17 residues. Germline V gives CDR1 MNHEY, CDR2 SMNVEV (reference sequence).

This sequence joins TRBV9 and TRBJ2-1, with D perhaps TRBD2 (5 bases). There are 14 residues in the CDR3. The V and J ends lost 2 bases and 8 bases respectively, with 14 bases between them. From germline, CDR1 is SGDLS and CDR2 YYNGEE. Here the CDR3 DNA reads TGTGCCAGCAGCGTTCTAGGAGGCATAGATGAGCAGTTCTTC. Protein: CASSVLGGIDEQFF.

V gene TRBV27 combines with J gene TRBJ1-2, with D possibly TRBD1 on 6 matching bases. Germline CDR1 is MNHEY and CDR2 is SMNVEV (reference sequence). Trimming stripped 4 bases from V and 4 bases from J, with 13 bases between. This CDR3 has 14 residues. The DNA for the CDR3 is TGTGCCAGCAGTTCACGGACAGATATCTATGGCTACACCTTC. Its translation is CASSSRTDIYGYTF.

This clone occurred a few times. In the same sample, other DNA sequences code for this CDR3. The chain recombines TRBV4-1 with TRBJ2-3; the match to TRBD2 covers 9 bases. The CDR3 consists of 15 residues. V lost 4 bases, J lost 5 bases, and 7 bases stayed unmatched. Germline CDR1 is MGHRA and CDR2 is YSYEKL. CDR3 region: CASSRLAGEGDTQYF. CDR3 in DNA: TGCGCCAGCAGCCGGTTAGCGGGAGAGGGAGATACGCAGTATTTT.

The chain carries TRBV30 and TRBJ1-2; 7 positions match TRBD1. CDR3 length equals 12 residues. Germline V lookup: CDR1 GTSNPN, CDR2 SVGIG (reference sequence). V lost 5 bases to trimming and J lost 4 bases; unmatched junction nucleotides: 4. The CDR3 spells CAWLGGAYGYTF. As DNA, the CDR3 is TGTGCCTGGCTAGGGGGCGCCTATGGCTACACCTTC.

This clone came up once. The chain links TRBV7-9 to TRBJ2-1; TRBD2 matches 7 bases. This CDR3 is built from 16 residues. Germline lookup yields CDR1 SEHNR and CDR2 FQNEAQ (reference sequence). Losses at the gene ends were 2 bases for V and 0 bases for J; bases not matched to a gene: 4. DNA for the CDR3: TGTGCCAGCAGCTTAAGGCGGGGGAGCTCCTACAATGAGCAGTTCTTC. It codes for CASSLRRGSSYNEQFF.

This chain connects TRBV9 to TRBJ2-1, with 7 bases aligning to TRBD2. CDR1 and CDR2 from the germline V gene are SGDLS and YYNGEE. V was pared by 4 bases and J by 6 bases, with 13 bases of the junction left unmatched. This CDR3 spans 16 amino acids. The CDR3: CASSPLRVAGANEQFF. CDR3 nucleotide sequence: TGTGCCAGCAGCCCCCTCAGGGTAGCGGGTGCCAATGAGCAGTTCTTC.

The CDR3 reads CASSFAGLAGGFF. CDR3 nucleotides: TGTGCCAGCAGTTTCGCGGGACTAGCGGGGGGGTTCTTC. The chain employs TRBV7-2 and TRBJ2-1; 15 bases agree with TRBD2. Germline loops: CDR1 SGHTA, CDR2 FQGNSA. V lost 6 bases and J lost 15; bases outside the gene matches: 6. This CDR3 spans 13 amino acids.

The chain employs TRBV6-1 and TRBJ1-1; 8 bases align to TRBD1. The CDR3 totals 16 residues. Germline V gene lookup returns CDR1 MNHNS and CDR2 SASEGT. V shed 3 bases, J shed 0 bases, and the junction held 6 bases outside the gene matches. Written as DNA, the CDR3 is TGTGCCAGCAGTGATTTAGGGACAGGACTGAACACTGAAGCTTTCTTT. Translated, it gives CASSDLGTGLNTEAFF.

The CDR3 nucleotides read TGCGCCAGCAGCTTCGCTGGGGCCAACGTCCTGACTTTC. Its translation is CASSFAGANVLTF. The chain recombines TRBV5-1 with TRBJ2-6, with D unresolved. Germline-derived CDR1 and CDR2 are SGHRS and YFSETQ. This CDR3 contains 13 residues. Trimming shortened V by 2 bases and J by 2 bases, and 2 bases separated the two germline ends.

The rearrangement joins TRBV19 to TRBJ1-1, with D possibly TRBD1 on 5 matching bases. Looked up from germline, CDR1 is LNHDA and CDR2 is SQIVND (reference sequence). The CDR3 consists of 12 residues. The germline V and J ends were trimmed by 6 bases and 1 base, with 6 bases remaining between them. CDR3 nucleotides: TGTGCCAGTAGGGGGGGGAACACTGAAGCTTTCTTT. Amino acid sequence: CASRGGNTEAFF.

The chain combines TRBV25-1 with TRBJ2-7; maybe TRBD2 (5 bases). Per the germline V gene, CDR1 is MGHDK and CDR2 is SYGVNS. The V and J ends lost 7 bases and 5 bases respectively, with 12 bases between them. The CDR3 totals 12 residues. The CDR3, as DNA: TGTGCCAGCACGGGGTTGTGGGACGAGCAGTACTTC. Protein: CASTGLWDEQYF.

This chain joins TRBV6-5 and TRBJ2-7, with 9 bases aligning to TRBD2. Looked up from germline, CDR1 is MNHEY and CDR2 is SVGAGI. The V gene end was trimmed by 5 bases and the J gene end by 2 bases; junction bases not matched to a gene: 7. The CDR3 totals 15 residues. CDR3 in DNA: TGTGCCAGCAGTGGATCTAGCGGGGTAACCTACGAGCAGTACTTC. Translated: CASSGSSGVTYEQYF.

The rearrangement links TRBV13 to TRBJ2-7; 9 nucleotides align to TRBD1. V lost 3 bases to trimming and J lost 2 bases; unmatched junction nucleotides: 2. Germline assignment: CDR1 PRHDT and CDR2 FYEKMQ (reference sequence). The CDR3 extends over 14 amino acids. The chain's CDR3 is CASSFGTGPYEQYF. The CDR3 region has the DNA TGTGCCAGCAGCTTTGGGACAGGGCCCTACGAGCAGTACTTC. The variable domain in full, completed from reference TRBV13 and TRBJ2-7, reads AAGVIQSPRHLIKEKRETATLKCYPIPRHDTVYWYQQGPGQDPQFLISFYEKMQSDKGSIPDRFSAQQFSDYHSELNMSSLELGDSALYFCASSFGTGPYEQYFGPGTRLTVT.

The genes are TRBV27 and TRBJ2-1, with 14 bases lining up with TRBD2. The CDR3 is 17 amino acids. Germline values: CDR1 MNHEY, CDR2 SMNVEV (reference sequence). With 3 bases clipped from V and 8 bases from J, the junction kept 9 bases outside the gene matches. The DNA for the CDR3 is TGTGCCAGCAGTTTCTTGACTAGCGGGAGGGGCGTGGATGAGCAGTTCTTC. It yields the protein CASSFLTSGRGVDEQFF.

The chain carries TRBV7-8 and TRBJ2-5; D gene unclear. Trimming removed 4 bases from V and 5 bases from J, with 5 bases in between. The CDR3 has 11 amino acids. Germline assignment: CDR1 SGHVS and CDR2 FQNEAQ. The CDR3 is CASSSGETQYF. The CDR3 region has the DNA TGTGCCAGCAGCTCCGGGGAGACCCAGTACTTC.

V gene TRBV19 combines with J gene TRBJ1-1; D uncertain. Germline CDR1 is LNHDA and CDR2 is SQIVND (reference sequence). V was trimmed by 7 bases and J by 4 bases, leaving 10 bases between them. There are 12 residues in the CDR3. The CDR3: CASTSVGTEAFF. Here the CDR3 DNA reads TGTGCCAGTACCTCGGTCGGCACTGAAGCTTTCTTT.

The chain recombines TRBV19 with TRBJ1-1; D might be TRBD1 (6 bases). The CDR3 spans 14 residues. CDR1 LNHDA and CDR2 SQIVND come from the germline V gene (reference sequence). The V end was cut by 6 bases, the J end by 0 bases, with 11 bases between. The chain's CDR3 is CASRGDTMNTEAFF. As DNA, the CDR3 is TGTGCCAGTAGGGGGGACACCATGAACACTGAAGCTTTCTTT.